This passage covers 25 T cell receptor beta chains from one sample sequenced in a study of a mutant IDH1 vaccine in newly diagnosed glioma. The table came from immunoSEQ multiplex PCR; TCRdb's copy has only in-frame clones and leaves some out. The table records approximately 100,000 clones, 89% of them present only once. These TCRs are of unknown antigen specificity. Time point denoted: week 47, end of study. Each dose of the vaccine consisted of 300 ug of mutant IDH1 20-mer peptide, with topical imiquimod. Material: PBMCs, obtained from a glioma patient whose treatment included an IDH1 peptide vaccine. The source is a woman between 50 and 59 years old with glioma.

The V call is TRBV10-3, the J call TRBJ2-1; D unclear. This CDR3 is 13 amino acids long. V gave up 8 bases and J gave up 4 bases, with 12 bases separating them. Germline lookup yields CDR1 ENHRY and CDR2 SYGVKD. CDR3 DNA sequence: TGTGCCATCCGGCAACCCCTTTACAATGAGCAGTTCTTC. It translates to CAIRQPLYNEQFF.

This clone has only one observation. CDR3 in amino acids: CASSFRQGSSDTQYF. Here the CDR3 DNA reads TGTGCCAGCTCCTTCCGGCAGGGTAGTTCAGATACGCAGTATTTT. The chain combines TRBV27 with TRBJ2-3; a weak D match, TRBD1 (5 bases). Deletions cut 8 bases from V and 4 bases from J, with 19 bases between. Germline CDR1 is MNHEY and CDR2 is SMNVEV (reference sequence). The CDR3 runs to 15 residues.

The chain carries TRBV7-2 and TRBJ1-2, with 7 nucleotides matching TRBD1. V trimming: 1 base; J trimming: 4 bases; junction bases outside the gene matches: 12. This CDR3 is built from 17 residues. Germline loops: CDR1 SGHTA, CDR2 FQGNSA. The CDR3 DNA reads TGTGCCAGCAGCTTAGGAAGGGGGCAGCCCGGCTTCTATGGCTACACCTTC. Translation: CASSLGRGQPGFYGYTF.

The chain has TRBV2 and TRBJ1-5; D gene ambiguous. Germline loops: CDR1 SNHLY, CDR2 FYNNEI. V lost 1 base, J lost 0 bases, and 4 bases lay in between. CDR3 length: 14 amino acids. CDR3 sequence (DNA): TGTGCCAGCAGTGAAGACCGTAGCAATCAGCCCCAGCATTTT. Translated: CASSEDRSNQPQHF.

The chain's CDR3 is CASSLPPEDGVNVLTF. In DNA, the CDR3 is TGCGCCAGCAGCTTGCCCCCTGAGGACGGAGTCAACGTCCTGACTTTC. This chain connects TRBV5-1 to TRBJ2-6; no reliable D call. The CDR3 loop spans 16 amino acids. Trimming removed 1 base from V and 9 bases from J, with 17 bases in between. CDR1 is SGHRS, CDR2 YFSETQ, per germline. Based on the CDR3 plus reference TRBV5-1 and TRBJ2-6, the full variable domain is KAGVTQTPRYLIKTRGQQVTLSCSPISGHRSVSWYQQTPGQGLQFLFEYFSETQRNKGNFPGRFSGRQFSNSRSEMNVSTLELGDSALYLCASSLPPEDGVNVLTFGAGSRLTVL.

V is TRBV27 and J is TRBJ1-1, with D possibly matching TRBD1 (5 bases). The CDR3 runs to 14 residues. CDR1 and CDR2 (germline): MNHEY, SMNVEV (reference sequence). Trimming took off 1 base at V and 6 bases at J, with 12 bases between the two ends. CDR3 protein: CASSLLGRVAEAFF. The DNA for the CDR3 is TGTGCCAGCAGTTTATTGGGCAGGGTGGCTGAAGCTTTCTTT.

V and J are TRBV7-9 and TRBJ2-3; D is unclear. CDR1 and CDR2 from the germline V gene are SEHNR and FQNEAQ (reference sequence). Trimming left V 4 bases short and J 5 bases short, with 16 bases between. The CDR3 totals 15 residues. CDR3 residues: CASSSDGPVGDTQYF. CDR3 bases: TGTGCCAGCAGCTCCGACGGCCCGGTAGGAGATACGCAGTATTTT.

This chain uses TRBV4-1 with TRBJ1-1; D gene uncertain. The V gene lost 1 base and the J gene lost 2 bases, with 14 bases spanning the gap. Germline V CDR1 and CDR2: MGHRA, YSYEKL. The CDR3 contains 16 residues. The CDR3 spells CASSQGKEGPNTEAFF. CDR3 nucleotides: TGCGCCAGCAGCCAAGGAAAAGAGGGCCCAAACACTGAAGCTTTCTTT.

The rearrangement joins TRBV5-4 to TRBJ2-2; D gene unclear. This CDR3 contains 14 residues. Germline V lookup: CDR1 SGHNT, CDR2 YYREEE (reference sequence). Deletions cut 0 bases from V and 2 bases from J, with 5 bases between. The CDR3 DNA sequence: TGTGCCAGCAGCTTGGGCAGCAACACCGGGGAGCTGTTTTTT. This translates into CASSLGSNTGELFF.

This clone was seen a single time. This chain links TRBV25-1 with TRBJ2-2; 7 bases are a match to TRBD1. CDR3 size: 16 residues. The trim removed 6 bases at V and 3 bases at J, leaving 10 bases unmatched. The germline gives CDR1 MGHDK, CDR2 SYGVNS. CDR3 DNA: TGTGCCAGCAGCGATCCGGGACAGTACTACACCGGGGAGCTGTTTTTT. It specifies CASSDPGQYYTGELFF.

The chain is built from TRBV10-2 and TRBJ1-2; D not certain. CDR3 length: 13 amino acids. Deletions cut 0 bases from V and 4 bases from J, with 6 bases between. Per germline, CDR1 WSHSY and CDR2 SAAADI. The DNA for the CDR3 is TGCGCCAGCAGTGAGTCGAAAGGCTATGGCTACACCTTC. The encoded protein is CASSESKGYGYTF.

This clone was counted only a few times. The chain recombines TRBV7-9 with TRBJ1-2; TRBD1 is a possible D gene (5 bases). CDR1 and CDR2 (germline): SEHNR, FQNEAQ (reference sequence). Trimming took 3 bases from V and 4 from J, leaving 15 bases between them. The CDR3 contains 15 residues. The CDR3 loop reads CASSFSDSFVYGYTF. The CDR3 DNA reads as TGTGCCAGCAGCTTTTCCGACAGTTTCGTCTATGGCTACACCTTC.

The rearrangement links TRBV5-4 to TRBJ1-1; 10 bases align to TRBD1. Germline-derived CDR1 and CDR2 are SGHNT and YYREEE (reference sequence). The CDR3 is made up of 15 amino acids. J was trimmed by 5 bases and V by 4 bases; bases with no gene match: 8. This CDR3 reads CASSQPRTGGTEAFF. CDR3 in DNA: TGTGCCAGCAGCCAACCAAGGACAGGGGGGACTGAAGCTTTCTTT.

The chain combines TRBV7-8 with TRBJ2-7; no clear D. The CDR3 spans 12 residues. Germline lookup yields CDR1 SGHVS and CDR2 FQNEAQ. Trimming pared 3 bases from V and 7 bases from J, leaving 10 bases between. CDR3 loop: CASSFSVREQYF. CDR3 coding DNA: TGTGCCAGCAGCTTTTCGGTGCGGGAGCAGTACTTC.

The chain uses TRBV30 and TRBJ2-3, with D possibly matching TRBD1 (6 bases). Germline V lookup: CDR1 GTSNPN, CDR2 SVGIG (reference sequence). Trimming took off 4 bases at V and 6 bases at J, with 17 bases between the two ends. There are 14 residues in the CDR3. The CDR3 region has the DNA TGTGCCTGGATCTCTGGTCAGGGGATGGATACGCAGTATTTT. Protein product: CAWISGQGMDTQYF.

The V gene is TRBV18, the J gene TRBJ1-4; 8 bases line up with TRBD1. The CDR3 consists of 15 residues. Germline V CDR1 and CDR2: KGHSH, LQKENI. Trimming cost V 8 bases and J 3 bases; bases outside gene matches: 8. For the CDR3, the DNA is TGTGCCAGCACATCGCAGGGGGCTTCTAATGAAAAACTGTTTTTT. This sequence encodes CASTSQGASNEKLFF. Based on the CDR3 plus reference TRBV18 and TRBJ1-4, the full variable domain is NAGVMQNPRHLVRRRGQEARLRCSPMKGHSHVYWYRQLPEEGLKFMVYLQKENIIDESGMPKERFSAEFPKEGPSILRIQQVVRGDSAAYFCASTSQGASNEKLFFGSGTQLSVL.

V gene TRBV5-1 combines with J gene TRBJ2-2; no clear D gene. V lost 3 bases to trimming and J lost 3 bases, with 6 bases between them. Germline loops: CDR1 SGHRS, CDR2 YFSETQ. The CDR3 length is 13 residues. The CDR3 DNA reads as TGCGCCAGCAGCTATTTAGACACCGGGGAGCTGTTTTTT. Its translation is CASSYLDTGELFF.

V and J are TRBV10-1 and TRBJ2-5; TRBD2 matches at 9 bases. CDR3 length: 13 amino acids. Germline trimming cut 10 bases from V and 4 bases from J; bases unmatched to any gene: 7. Germline-derived CDR1 and CDR2 are WNHNN and SYGVQD (reference sequence). CDR3 in DNA: TGCGCCACCGCCGGCGGGAGGGGAGAGACCCAGTACTTC. Its protein product is CATAGGRGETQYF.

The chain recombines TRBV28 with TRBJ1-4; 8 bases agree with TRBD1. Germline V CDR1 and CDR2: MDHEN, SYDVKM. The V segment lost 6 bases and the J segment 7 bases; nucleotides outside the gene matches: 10. This CDR3 region has 15 residues. The CDR3 loop reads CASRSRGRGREKLFF. The CDR3 DNA sequence: TGTGCCAGCAGATCCCGAGGCAGGGGGCGTGAAAAACTGTTTTTT.

The chain couples TRBV7-9 to TRBJ2-2; TRBD1 aligns across 9 bases. Germline trimming cut 5 bases from V and 7 bases from J; bases unmatched to any gene: 11. Looked up from germline, CDR1 is SEHNR and CDR2 is FQNEAQ (reference sequence). The CDR3 contains 16 residues. CDR3 residues: CASSPGTGSWGGELFF. In DNA form, the CDR3 reads TGTGCCAGCAGCCCCGGGACAGGGTCCTGGGGCGGGGAGCTGTTTTTT.

V gene TRBV28 combines with J gene TRBJ2-1, with D maybe TRBD2 (5 bases). The CDR3 covers 13 residues. In germline, CDR1 is MDHEN, CDR2 SYDVKM. The ends were cut back, 3 bases at V and 5 bases at J, with 8 bases in the middle. CDR3 protein: CASSLVRDNEQFF. The DNA of the CDR3 is TGTGCCAGCAGTTTGGTGCGGGACAATGAGCAGTTCTTC.

The chain links TRBV9 to TRBJ2-1; TRBD2 matches 13 bases. The CDR3 length is 16 residues. Germline values: CDR1 SGDLS, CDR2 YYNGEE. V was clipped by 0 bases and J by 9 bases; unmatched bases: 6. The CDR3: CASSVATSGRFGEQFF. CDR3 bases: TGTGCCAGCAGCGTAGCGACTAGCGGGAGGTTTGGTGAGCAGTTCTTC.

V and J are TRBV5-4 and TRBJ2-1; D possibly corresponds to TRBD2 (6 bases). The CDR3 totals 14 residues. CDR1 SGHNT and CDR2 YYREEE come from the germline V gene (reference sequence). The ends were cut back, 4 bases at V and 8 bases at J, with 16 bases in the middle. CDR3: CASSLSGYAYEQFF. The CDR3, as DNA: TGTGCCAGCAGCCTTAGCGGATACGCTTATGAGCAGTTCTTC.

The chain recombines TRBV9 with TRBJ2-1, with D perhaps given as TRBD1 or TRBD2 (5 bases each). In germline, CDR1 is SGDLS, CDR2 YYNGEE. This CDR3 spans 13 amino acids. Trimming pared 3 bases from V and 7 bases from J, leaving 11 bases between. The CDR3 DNA reads TGTGCCAGCAGCGGGGACGGGAAGAATGAGCAGTTCTTC. As protein: CASSGDGKNEQFF.

The V call is TRBV4-2, the J call TRBJ2-1, with TRBD1 matching 7 bases. Germline CDR1 and CDR2: LGHNA and YNFKEQ. V was pared by 2 bases and J by 6 bases, with 22 bases of the junction left unmatched. The CDR3 contains 20 residues. The CDR3 DNA is TGTGCCAGCAGCCAACCGAATACCCGGGACAGCTCCACGAGGGTCAATGAGCAGTTCTTC. Amino acids: CASSQPNTRDSSTRVNEQFF.